A single sample gave rise to the 20 T cell receptor beta chains below, sequenced in a study of blood T cell repertoires in COVID-19. The assay was immunoSEQ multiplex PCR, and TCRdb's table has in-frame clones only and misses some. The sample carries approximately 300,000 clones, 90% recorded once. The material sequenced was PBMCs or T cells enriched from blood (not recorded which). The origin of the receptors is a man aged 55 to 70 who had recovered from COVID-19.

The J gene is TRBJ1-4, the V gene TRBV6-1; D might be TRBD1 (5 bases). Trimming removed 1 base at V and 4 bases at J, with 13 bases between. Germline V gene lookup returns CDR1 MNHNS and CDR2 SASEGT. The CDR3 totals 16 residues. CDR3 sequence reads: CASSEVGAAINEKLFF. As DNA, the CDR3 is TGTGCCAGCAGTGAAGTAGGGGCAGCAATTAATGAAAAACTGTTTTTT.

The V and J genes are TRBV18 and TRBJ2-1; 12 bases are a match to TRBD2. The CDR3 is made up of 15 amino acids. Germline lookup yields CDR1 KGHSH and CDR2 LQKENI. The V and J ends lost 4 bases and 7 bases, in that order; junction bases with no gene match: 5. The CDR3 protein is CASSQKTSGRNEQFF. The CDR3 region has the DNA TGTGCCAGCTCACAAAAGACTAGCGGGAGAAATGAGCAGTTCTTC. The variable domain in full, completed from reference TRBV18 and TRBJ2-1, reads NAGVMQNPRHLVRRRGQEARLRCSPMKGHSHVYWYRQLPEEGLKFMVYLQKENIIDESGMPKERFSAEFPKEGPSILRIQQVVRGDSAAYFCASSQKTSGRNEQFFGPGTRLTVL.

The chain recombines TRBV2 with TRBJ1-1; 8 positions agree with TRBD1. The germline gives CDR1 SNHLY, CDR2 FYNNEI. This CDR3 has 15 residues. The ends lost 7 bases at V and 0 bases at J; junction bases unmatched: 7. In nucleotides, the CDR3 is TGTGCCAGCAAGGGACAGGCGGGAATGAACACTGAAGCTTTCTTT. The encoded protein is CASKGQAGMNTEAFF.

CDR3 amino acids: CSVAGGAGTEAFF. The CDR3 DNA sequence: TGCAGCGTTGCAGGGGGCGCAGGAACTGAAGCTTTCTTT. The chain has TRBV29-1 and TRBJ1-1, with 8 bases fitting TRBD1. This CDR3 contains 13 residues. Losses at the gene ends were 4 bases for V and 5 bases for J; bases not matched to a gene: 6. Germline V lookup: CDR1 SQVTM, CDR2 ANQGSEA.

The J gene is TRBJ2-6, the V gene TRBV30; TRBD1 matches 7 bases. The ends lost 1 base at V and 0 bases at J; junction bases unmatched: 18. The CDR3 has 21 residues. The germline V gene has CDR1 GTSNPN and CDR2 SVGIG (reference sequence). Here the CDR3 DNA reads TGTGCCTGGAGTGCAGACCGGTCCCCCAGGGGGAGACACTCTGGGGCCAACGTCCTGACTTTC. Encoded protein: CAWSADRSPRGRHSGANVLTF.

The gene calls are TRBV5-4 and TRBJ2-3; D might be TRBD2 (6 bases). Germline CDR1 reads SGHNT; CDR2 reads YYREEE (reference sequence). This CDR3 is 14 amino acids long. The V end was cut by 4 bases, the J end by 4 bases, with 13 bases between. The CDR3 DNA sequence: TGTGCCAGCAGCGGCTGGGACTCCTCAGATACGCAGTATTTT. It translates to CASSGWDSSDTQYF. The variable domain in full, completed from reference TRBV5-4 and TRBJ2-3, reads ETGVTQSPTHLIKTRGQQVTLRCSSQSGHNTVSWYQQALGQGPQFIFQYYREEENGRGNFPPRFSGLQFPNYSSELNVNALELDDSALYLCASSGWDSSDTQYFGPGTRLTVL.

This clone was found once. V usage is TRBV7-9 and J usage is TRBJ2-7, with 7 bases fitting TRBD2. V was pared by 1 base and J by 1 base, with 10 bases of the junction left unmatched. The germline gives CDR1 SEHNR, CDR2 FQNEAQ (reference sequence). The CDR3 is 17 amino acids. In DNA, the CDR3 is TGTGCCAGCAGCTTAGGTCGACTAGCAGGACCGTCCTACGAGCAGTACTTC. Residues: CASSLGRLAGPSYEQYF.

The chain links TRBV5-8 to TRBJ2-2; tentative D call: TRBD2 (6 bases). Looked up from germline, CDR1 is SGHTS and CDR2 is YDEGEE. There are 17 residues in the CDR3. V was trimmed by 4 bases and J by 3 bases, leaving 19 bases between them. CDR3 region: CASSGYGWRGHTGELFF. CDR3 bases: TGTGCCAGCAGCGGGTATGGGTGGAGGGGTCACACCGGGGAGCTGTTTTTT.

The chain links TRBV28 to TRBJ2-5, with 10 bases fitting TRBD2. CDR3 size: 15 residues. V trimming: 2 bases; J trimming: 3 bases; junction bases outside the gene matches: 3. Germline loops: CDR1 MDHEN, CDR2 SYDVKM. In DNA, the CDR3 is TGTGCCAGCAGTTTAGGCCTAGCGGGGGAAGAGACCCAGTACTTC. Amino acid sequence: CASSLGLAGEETQYF. The full variable domain, rest sourced from reference TRBV28 and TRBJ2-5, is DVKVTQSSRYLVKRTGEKVFLECVQDMDHENMFWYRQDPGLGLRLIYFSYDVKMKEKGDIPEGYSVSREKKERFSLILESASTNQTSMYLCASSLGLAGEETQYFGPGTRLLVL.

About this clone itself: Other nucleotide sequences in the sample specify the same CDR3. This chain connects TRBV11-3 to TRBJ1-1, with a possible D match to TRBD1 (5 bases). Germline CDR1 SGHNT, CDR2 YENEEA. Trimming took off 5 bases at V and 5 bases at J, with 12 bases between the two ends. The CDR3 extends over 13 amino acids. The CDR3 here is CASSQGAGTEAFF. DNA for the CDR3: TGTGCCAGCAGCCAAGGCGCAGGGACTGAAGCTTTCTTT. The variable domain in full, completed from reference TRBV11-3 and TRBJ1-1, reads EAGVVQSPRYKIIEKKQPVAFWCNPISGHNTLYWYLQNLGQGPELLIRYENEEAVDDSQLPKDRFSAERLKGVDSTLKIQPAELGDSAVYLCASSQGAGTEAFFGQGTRLTVV.

This clone was observed a single time. The germline gene is not matched at one end of the junction; a read error may be the cause. The chain's CDR3 is CANSHAGTGVNEQYF. Written as DNA, the CDR3 is TGTGCCAACAGCCATGCCGGGACAGGGGTAAACGAGCAGTACTTC. This rearrangement joins TRBV5-4 to TRBJ2-7; 10 bases are a match to TRBD1. This CDR3 has 15 residues. Germline V gives CDR1 SGHNT, CDR2 YYREEE (reference sequence).

This sequence joins TRBV7-6 and TRBJ2-2; tentatively, D is TRBD2 (5 bases). The germline V gene encodes CDR1 SGHVS and CDR2 FNYEAQ. There are 14 residues in the CDR3. V was trimmed by 1 base and J by 4 bases, leaving 7 bases between them. This CDR3 reads CASSLVASTGELFF. CDR3 sequence (DNA): TGTGCCAGCAGCTTAGTAGCGAGCACCGGGGAGCTGTTTTTT.

The chain uses TRBV12-5 and TRBJ2-7; no firm D call. Trimming cost V 2 bases and J 7 bases, with 6 bases left between them. This CDR3 region has 11 residues. The germline V gene has CDR1 LGHNT and CDR2 FRNRAP. The CDR3 reads CASGLPREQYF. CDR3 bases: TGTGCTAGTGGTTTGCCCCGGGAGCAGTACTTC.

The chain has TRBV7-2 and TRBJ1-4, with D uncertain. Trimming removed 0 bases at V and 2 bases at J, with 7 bases between. Per germline, CDR1 SGHTA and CDR2 FQGNSA. CDR3 size: 15 residues. In DNA form, the CDR3 reads TGTGCCAGCAGCTTAGCGGCGGCGACTAATGAAAAACTGTTTTTT. Translating gives CASSLAAATNEKLFF.

This clone was counted a single time. The V and J genes are TRBV11-1 and TRBJ1-2, with 9 bases aligning to TRBD1. The CDR3 has 15 residues. Germline V CDR1 and CDR2: SGHAT, FQDESV (reference sequence). V shed 5 bases and J 7 bases; nucleotides not matched to a gene: 11. CDR3 residues: CASSANPGQGSGYTF. CDR3 bases: TGTGCCAGCAGCGCAAATCCGGGACAGGGTTCTGGCTACACCTTC.

This clone was found once. This chain uses TRBV19 with TRBJ1-2; D is unresolved. Trimming pared 3 bases from V and 6 bases from J, leaving 11 bases between. The CDR3 is made up of 13 amino acids. Looked up from germline, CDR1 is LNHDA and CDR2 is SQIVND (reference sequence). In nucleotides, the CDR3 is TGTGCCAGTAGTATTTGGCAGGATAATGGCTACACCTTC. Its translation is CASSIWQDNGYTF.

The gene calls are TRBV29-1 and TRBJ1-2; 7 bases fit TRBD1. CDR3 length equals 12 residues. Germline lookup yields CDR1 SQVTM and CDR2 ANQGSEA. With V trimmed by 7 bases and J by 8 bases, 10 bases remained unmatched. The CDR3 coding sequence is TGCAGCGCCCGACAGGGTACCGCCGGCTACACCTTC. Amino acids: CSARQGTAGYTF.

This clone was picked up one time. J is TRBJ1-6 and V is TRBV6-6, with D tentatively TRBD1 (5 bases). Germline V CDR1 and CDR2: MNHNY, SVGAGI (reference sequence). CDR3 length equals 16 residues. V lost 1 base and J 1 base, leaving 8 bases between the germline ends. CDR3 DNA: TGTGCCAGCAGTTACTTTACAGGATCCTATAATTCACCCCTCCACTTT. Residues: CASSYFTGSYNSPLHF.

V usage is TRBV29-1 and J usage is TRBJ1-1; 7 bases line up with TRBD1. The CDR3 is made up of 12 amino acids. V gave up 4 bases and J gave up 3 bases; unmatched junction bases: 2. Germline values: CDR1 SQVTM, CDR2 ANQGSEA. CDR3 sequence (DNA): TGCAGCGTTGGGCAGGGGGACACTGAAGCTTTCTTT. Its protein product is CSVGQGDTEAFF.

J is TRBJ1-3 and V is TRBV6-5; D is possibly TRBD1 (6 bases). CDR1 and CDR2 (germline): MNHEY, SVGAGI. With 4 bases removed from V and 6 bases from J, the gap between germline ends came to 16 bases. The CDR3 loop spans 15 amino acids. The CDR3 bases are TGTGCCAGCAGTTCATACAGGGTGGAAGAAAACACCATATATTTT. Protein: CASSSYRVEENTIYF.